This T cell receptor (beta chain) originates from a study of response to subunit inactivated influenza vaccine. The table lists this clonotype with a count of one. TCRdb re-analysed the RT-PCR reads in MiXCR, keeping a single row per CDR3 protein. There are about 540,000 distinct CDR3 sequences in the sample; approximately 22% occur only once, and around 2.8% lies in the top ten. The germline gives CDR1 MDHEN, CDR2 SYDVKM. CDR3 length: 14 amino acids. V lost 8 bases, J lost 7 bases, and 20 bases lay in between. These data also formed part of another study, on T cells expressing NK-cell markers. That source reports: TCR beta cDNA was generated via 5'RACE template switching incorporating UMIs. CD3+CD56+NKG2C+, CD3+CD56+NKG2C- and CD3+CD56-NKG2C+ T cells, once sorted, supplied the TCR beta repertoires. Within the sequenced cohort of eight donors, seven exhibited HCMV seropositivity and one was seronegative. In 5 to 7 donors, dominant NKG2C+ clonotypes were roughly 1.0-8% of CD8+ T cells. A few donors likewise had their CD3+CD56-NKG2C+ fraction led by these clonotypes.

This clonotype was obtained from a man between 50 and 59 years old who received an inactivated influenza vaccine. The specimen comprised CD4+ T cells sorted from PBMCs, sampled less than 13 days after vaccination. The chain employs TRBV28 and TRBJ1-1, with D perhaps matching TRBD1 (5 bases). For the CDR3, the DNA is TGTGCCAGCCCCCCCGAGGGGTTGTATGGTGAAGCTTTCTTT. Translation: CASPPEGLYGEAFF.